This T cell receptor beta chain was captured in a study of blood T cell repertoires in COVID-19. The authors' processing: The assay estimated nucleated cells by amplifying reference gene primers. Sequenced by immunoSEQ multiplex PCR; TCRdb stores in-frame clones only, minus some. From that table come the V and J calls and clone size; the DNA was used to work out D and trimming. Of around 260,000 clones listed, more than 90% are singletons. J gave up 4 bases and V 2 bases, and 10 bases lay outside the gene matches. This CDR3 spans 16 amino acids. Germline V gene sequence: CDR1 MNHEY, CDR2 SMNVEV (reference sequence).

V and J are TRBV27 and TRBJ1-2; 7 bases match TRBD1. Sequenced: peripheral blood. This clonotype was sampled from a person aged 18 to 29 with COVID-19, enrolled during active disease. Written as DNA, the CDR3 is TGTGCCAGCAGTTTAGTCAAGGGGGCGGTCCCCTATGGCTACACCTTC. Its protein is CASSLVKGAVPYGYTF.